What follows are 7 T cell receptor beta chains derived from one specimen sequenced in a study of CXCR3-negative and CXCR3-positive naive CD8 T cells. In preparing the TRB cDNA libraries, 5' RACE with UMI labels was used. TCRdb reprocessed the 5' RACE reads; each CDR3 protein has one entry and no DNA is given. The listing records 20,000 to 25,000 distinct CDR3 sequences. The sample was memory CD8+ T cells from blood. Receptors were obtained from a human donor in good health. Some clones in this sample may be carry-over from other donors' samples.

The genes are TRBV4-1 and TRBJ2-2; the D call from TCRdb, TRBD2, cannot be confirmed without DNA. The CDR3 has 17 residues. From germline, CDR1 is MGHRA and CDR2 YSYEKL. This CDR3 reads CASSQPGRGSFTGELFF.

The chain recombines TRBV7-9 with TRBJ1-2. The germline V gene encodes CDR1 SEHNR and CDR2 FQNEAQ (reference sequence). CDR3 length equals 13 residues. CDR3 loop: CASSPRTVYGYTF. The full variable domain, rest sourced from reference TRBV7-9 and TRBJ1-2, is DTGVSQNPRHKITKRGQNVTFRCDPISEHNRLYWYRQTLGQGPEFLTYFQNEAQLEKSRLLSDRFSAERPKGSFSTLEIQRTEQGDSAMYLCASSPRTVYGYTFGSGTRLTVV.

The chain combines TRBV29-1 with TRBJ2-7. The CDR3 is 13 amino acids. Germline V CDR1 and CDR2: SQVTM, ANQGSEA. The CDR3 spells CSVVRAHAYEQYF.

The rearrangement uses TRBV28 and TRBJ2-7; TCRdb's D gene call, TRBD1, goes unchecked for lack of DNA. From germline, CDR1 is MDHEN and CDR2 SYDVKM. The CDR3 sequence is 14 residues long. The CDR3 sequence is CASSPDRAAYEQYF.

The chain's CDR3 is CATSKMALAGFEDTQYF. The chain joins TRBV15 to TRBJ2-3; no DNA is available, so the TRBD2 call from TCRdb remains unchecked. The CDR3 runs to 17 residues. Germline CDR1 reads LNHNV; CDR2 reads YYDKDF (reference sequence).

The chain recombines TRBV7-9 with TRBJ2-7. Germline CDR1 is SEHNR and CDR2 is FQNEAQ (reference sequence). This CDR3 is built from 17 residues. The CDR3 loop is CASSTVSSRSSSYEQYF. Full variable domain (missing parts from reference TRBV7-9 and TRBJ2-7): DTGVSQNPRHKITKRGQNVTFRCDPISEHNRLYWYRQTLGQGPEFLTYFQNEAQLEKSRLLSDRFSAERPKGSFSTLEIQRTEQGDSAMYLCASSTVSSRSSSYEQYFGPGTRLTVT.

The J gene is TRBJ2-1, the V gene TRBV7-9. CDR1 is SEHNR and CDR2 is FQNEAQ in the germline V gene (reference sequence). CDR3 length equals 12 residues. The CDR3 sequence: CASSLLYNEQFF.